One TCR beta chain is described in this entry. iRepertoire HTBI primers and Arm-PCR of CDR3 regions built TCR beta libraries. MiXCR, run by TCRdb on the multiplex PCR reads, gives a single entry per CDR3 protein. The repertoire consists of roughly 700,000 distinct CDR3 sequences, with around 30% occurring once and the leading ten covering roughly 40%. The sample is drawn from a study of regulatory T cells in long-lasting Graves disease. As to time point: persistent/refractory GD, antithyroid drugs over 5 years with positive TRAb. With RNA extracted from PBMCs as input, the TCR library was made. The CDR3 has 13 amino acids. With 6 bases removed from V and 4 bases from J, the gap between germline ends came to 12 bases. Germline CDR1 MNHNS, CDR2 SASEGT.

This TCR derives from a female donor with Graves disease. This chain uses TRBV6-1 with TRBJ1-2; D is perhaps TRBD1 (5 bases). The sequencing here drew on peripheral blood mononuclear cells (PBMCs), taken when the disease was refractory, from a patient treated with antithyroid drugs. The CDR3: CASSDEGSYGYTF. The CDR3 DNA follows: TGTGCCAGCAGCGACGAGGGGAGCTATGGCTACACCTTC.